The clone carrying this T cell receptor beta chain has a handful of counts. Antigen unknown. The data were obtained in a study of T cells in Graves' hyperthyroidism and ophthalmopathy. General study results and limits: Ophthalmopathy could be told apart from stable hyperthyroidism with a 13 V-J model.

Recently diagnosed hyperthyroidism of less than 2 months' duration affected patients aged 18 to 65. The investigators amplified TCR beta CDR3 regions from RNA transcripts. Carried out on the TCR CDR3, a first-round RT-PCR used the HTBI primer set. Via MiXCR, TCRdb re-called the multiplex PCR reads, giving one row per CDR3 protein. The data show some 620,000 distinct CDR3 sequences, around 15% seen once. Trimming took off 1 base at V and 0 bases at J, with 13 bases between the two ends. Germline lookup yields CDR1 GTSNPN and CDR2 SVGIG (reference sequence). CDR3 length equals 16 residues. Source material: blood. The J gene is TRBJ2-1, the V gene TRBV30, with a weak D call TRBD2 (5 bases). This receptor was identified in a woman aged 25 to 45 with Graves' hyperthyroidism. DNA of the CDR3: TGTGCCTGGAGTGGTTTTAGCGCCGGCTCCTACAATGAGCAGTTCTTC. This encodes CAWSGFSAGSYNEQFF.